This T cell receptor (beta chain) is drawn from a study of blood T cell repertoires in COVID-19. As for the study in general: COVID-19 samples from acute and convalescent phases originated in the United States, Italy and Spain. From T cells, B-cell-depleted T cells, or PBMCs came the material, which was cDNA or gDNA.

As originally analysed: The assay estimated nucleated cells by amplifying reference gene primers. Some clones are missing from TCRdb's copy, which holds only in-frame ones; the method was immunoSEQ multiplex PCR. V, J and clone size were drawn from that table, and D and trimming were deduced from the DNA. Altogether around 93,000 clones are present, roughly three quarters being singletons, with the ten largest covering around 9.4%. Trimming stripped 7 bases from V and 0 bases from J, with 13 bases between. Germline V gene sequence: CDR1 MNHEY, CDR2 SVGAGI. This CDR3 is 15 amino acids long. This clone was seen a handful of times.

The source is a woman older than 75 with acute or convalescent COVID-19. Material for sequencing was peripheral blood. The chain is built from TRBV6-5 and TRBJ1-3, with D tentatively TRBD1 (6 bases). CDR3 in amino acids: CASKPGQSSGNTIYF. Written as DNA, the CDR3 is TGTGCCAGCAAACCGGGACAATCCTCTGGAAACACCATATATTTT.